This T cell receptor (beta chain) was captured in a study of OX40 agonist ivuxolimab in advanced cancers. At the level of the whole study: Ivuxolimab was a fully human IgG2 agonistic monoclonal antibody targeting the costimulatory receptor OX40 (CD134). Intravenous ivuxolimab was administered to patients every 2 weeks at six dose levels: 0.01, 0.1, 0.3, 1.5, 3 and 10 mg/kg. Among the approximately 54 dose-escalation patients, roughly 20 had hepatocellular carcinoma, 15 or so melanoma, 9 renal cell carcinoma and 9 head and neck cancer. The dose-escalation cohort was almost 85% male with a mean age of approximately 59 years, ranging from about 23 to 85. Patients were allowed to have had prior anti-PD-1, anti-PD-L1 or anti-CTLA-4 therapy, and approximately 40% of the dose-escalation patients had been treated with checkpoint inhibitors. Partial responses occurred in three dose-escalation patients, of whom one had hepatocellular carcinoma and two had cutaneous melanoma. The point of sequencing TCRbeta in the periphery was to test whether ivuxolimab changed TCR sequence diversity and drove clonal T-cell expansion. The paper covers the monotherapy dose-escalation part of the phase I ivuxolimab trial, which included N ≈ 54 patients.

The trial excluded patients who had a history of autoimmune disease or who were on systemic immunosuppression. Peripheral blood for TCR sequencing was collected from all dose cohorts at baseline, on cycle 4 day 1, and on cycle 7 day 1. Samples came from an open-label, multicenter, first-in-human phase I dose-escalation trial of ivuxolimab. Adults with locally advanced or metastatic head and neck squamous cell, hepatocellular, melanoma or renal cell carcinoma were enrolled in the trial. Before TCR sequencing, CD4+ and CD8+ T cells were separately sorted from peripheral blood. For sequencing of the TCRbeta CDR3 region, genomic DNA was extracted from the sorted cells. The immunoSEQ Assay was used to sequence the TCRbeta CDR3 regions. Sourced from immuneACCESS, this table was stored by TCRdb with only in-frame sequences that have V and J called. A share of the clones is absent; for the studies checked, an unresolved V gene accounts for under half, and the remainder has no known explanation. This sample lists tens of thousands of clones; 75% to 90% were detected once. The ten top clones hold approximately 1.7% of the sample.

Paper-wide results and their limitations: At doses of 0.1 to 3.0 mg/kg, clonal expansion of both CD4+ and CD8+ blood T cells was observed from baseline to week 6. In the 0.1-3.0 mg/kg groups, partial responders had among the lowest normalized peripheral clonal expansion, particularly in CD8+ T cells. The antigen specificity of the peripheral T cells that underwent clonal expansion was not determined. After ivuxolimab, more expanded clones were found on average in CD8+ T cells than in CD4+ T cells. Low levels of normalized T-cell clonal expansion were also seen in some patients who did not respond.

About this clone: It has no known antigen specificity. Base quality data are lacking; no much larger clone is found one base away.

CDR1 SGHKS and CDR2 YYEKEE are derived from the germline V gene (reference sequence). The CDR3 runs 14 amino acids, cysteine and phenylalanine included. CDR3 DNA only is kept here, 42 bases in frame from base 1. A distance of 8 bases separates the germline ends of V and J, which lose 0 bases and 4 bases respectively. Recombination joined TRBV5-5 with TRBJ1-3, with TRBD1 tentatively as D gene (6 bases match). This clonotype was obtained from an adult with an advanced solid tumor such as melanoma, head and neck, liver or kidney cancer. The material sequenced was CD4+ or CD8+ T cells sorted from blood, taken in a trial of the OX40 agonist ivuxolimab. CDR3 region: CASSLVGGGNTIYF. The nucleotides read TGTGCCAGCAGCTTGGTAGGGGGAGGAAACACCATATATTTT. Full variable domain (CDR3 extended with the reference TRBV5-5 and TRBJ1-3 proteins): DAGVTQSPTHLIKTRGQQVTLRCSPISGHKSVSWYQQVLGQGPQFIFQYYEKEERGRGNFPDRFSARQFPNYSSELNVNALLLGDSALYLCASSLVGGGNTIYFGEGSWLTVV.